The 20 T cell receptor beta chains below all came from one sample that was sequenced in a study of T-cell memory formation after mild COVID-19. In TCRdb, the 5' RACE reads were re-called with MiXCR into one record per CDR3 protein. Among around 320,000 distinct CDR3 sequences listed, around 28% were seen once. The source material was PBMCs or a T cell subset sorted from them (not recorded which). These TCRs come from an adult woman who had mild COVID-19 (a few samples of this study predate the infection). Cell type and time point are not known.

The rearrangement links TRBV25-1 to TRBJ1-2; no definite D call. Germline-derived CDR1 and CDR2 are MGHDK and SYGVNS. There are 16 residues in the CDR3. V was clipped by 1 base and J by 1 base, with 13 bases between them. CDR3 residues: CASSEWVSTGNYGYTF. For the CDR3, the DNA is TGTGCCAGCAGTGAATGGGTGTCCACGGGTAACTATGGCTACACCTTC.

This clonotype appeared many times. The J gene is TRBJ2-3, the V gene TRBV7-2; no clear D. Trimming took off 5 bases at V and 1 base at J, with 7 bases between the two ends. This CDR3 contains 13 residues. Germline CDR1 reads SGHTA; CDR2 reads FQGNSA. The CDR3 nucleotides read TGTGCCAGCAGCCCTGCTCGCACAGATACGCAGTATTTT. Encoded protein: CASSPARTDTQYF.

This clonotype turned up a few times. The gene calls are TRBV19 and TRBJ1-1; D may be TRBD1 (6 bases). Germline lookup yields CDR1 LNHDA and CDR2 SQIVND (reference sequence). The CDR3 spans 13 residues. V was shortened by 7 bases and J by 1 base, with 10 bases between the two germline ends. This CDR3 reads CASISQGNTEAFF. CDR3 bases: TGTGCCAGTATTTCACAGGGGAACACTGAAGCTTTCTTT.

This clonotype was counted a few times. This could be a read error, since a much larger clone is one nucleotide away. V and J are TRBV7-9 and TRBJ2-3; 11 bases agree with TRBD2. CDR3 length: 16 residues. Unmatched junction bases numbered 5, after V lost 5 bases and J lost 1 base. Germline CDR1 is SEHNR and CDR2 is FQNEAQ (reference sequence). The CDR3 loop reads CASSVLAGGRTDTQYF. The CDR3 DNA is TGTGCCAGCAGCGTCCTAGCGGGGGGCCGCACAGATACGCAGTATTTT. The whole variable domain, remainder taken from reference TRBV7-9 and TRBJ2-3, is DTGVSQNPRHKITKRGQNVTFRCDPISEHNRLYWYRQTLGQGPEFLTYFQNEAQLEKSRLLSDRFSAERPKGSFSTLEIQRTEQGDSAMYLCASSVLAGGRTDTQYFGPGTRLTVL.

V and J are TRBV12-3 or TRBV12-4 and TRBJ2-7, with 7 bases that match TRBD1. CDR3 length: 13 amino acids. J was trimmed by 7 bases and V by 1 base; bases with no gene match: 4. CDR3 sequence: CASSLGQGREQYF. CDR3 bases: TGTGCCAGCAGTTTAGGACAGGGAAGGGAGCAGTACTTC.

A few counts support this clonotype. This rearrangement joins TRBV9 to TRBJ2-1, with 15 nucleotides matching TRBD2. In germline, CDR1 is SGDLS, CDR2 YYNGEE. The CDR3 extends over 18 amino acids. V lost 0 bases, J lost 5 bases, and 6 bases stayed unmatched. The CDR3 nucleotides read TGTGCCAGCAGCGTAGAGGGACTAGCGGGAGGCCGCAACAATGAGCAGTTCTTC. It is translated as CASSVEGLAGGRNNEQFF.

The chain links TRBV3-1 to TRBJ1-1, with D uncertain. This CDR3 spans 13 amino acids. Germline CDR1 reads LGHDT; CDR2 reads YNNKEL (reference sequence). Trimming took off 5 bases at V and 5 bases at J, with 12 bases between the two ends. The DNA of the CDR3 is TGTGCCAGCAGCTCTACTCTAGAGACTGAAGCTTTCTTT. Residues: CASSSTLETEAFF.

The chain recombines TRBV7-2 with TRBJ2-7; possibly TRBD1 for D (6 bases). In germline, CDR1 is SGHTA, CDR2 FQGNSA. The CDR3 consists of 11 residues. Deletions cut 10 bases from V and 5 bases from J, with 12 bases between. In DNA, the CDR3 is TGTGCCACAGGACAGTACAACGAGCAGTACTTC. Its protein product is CATGQYNEQYF.

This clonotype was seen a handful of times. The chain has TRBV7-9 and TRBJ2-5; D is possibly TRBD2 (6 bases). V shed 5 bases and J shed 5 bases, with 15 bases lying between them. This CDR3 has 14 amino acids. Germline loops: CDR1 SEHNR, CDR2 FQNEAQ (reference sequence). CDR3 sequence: CASSPRWREETQYF. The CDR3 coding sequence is TGTGCCAGCAGCCCCAGGTGGAGGGAGGAGACCCAGTACTTC. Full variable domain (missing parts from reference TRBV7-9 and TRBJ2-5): DTGVSQNPRHKITKRGQNVTFRCDPISEHNRLYWYRQTLGQGPEFLTYFQNEAQLEKSRLLSDRFSAERPKGSFSTLEIQRTEQGDSAMYLCASSPRWREETQYFGPGTRLLVL.

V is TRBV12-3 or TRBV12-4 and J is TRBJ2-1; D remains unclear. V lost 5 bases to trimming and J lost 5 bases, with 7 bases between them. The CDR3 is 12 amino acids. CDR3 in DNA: TGTGCCAGCAGTGGAGATGACAATGAGCAGTTCTTC. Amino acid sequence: CASSGDDNEQFF.

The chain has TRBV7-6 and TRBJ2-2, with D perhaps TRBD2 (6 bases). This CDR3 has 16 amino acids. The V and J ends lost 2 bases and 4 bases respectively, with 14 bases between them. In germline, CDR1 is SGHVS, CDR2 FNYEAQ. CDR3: CASSLLGSGGTGELFF. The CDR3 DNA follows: TGTGCCAGCAGCTTACTCGGGAGCGGTGGCACCGGGGAGCTGTTTTTT.

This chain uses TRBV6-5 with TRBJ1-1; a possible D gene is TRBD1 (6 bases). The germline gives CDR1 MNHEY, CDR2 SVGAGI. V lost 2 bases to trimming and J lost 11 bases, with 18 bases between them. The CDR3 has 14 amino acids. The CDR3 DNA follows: TGTGCCAGCAGTTACGGACAGTCGGCCGAGCGTGCTTTCTTT. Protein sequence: CASSYGQSAERAFF.

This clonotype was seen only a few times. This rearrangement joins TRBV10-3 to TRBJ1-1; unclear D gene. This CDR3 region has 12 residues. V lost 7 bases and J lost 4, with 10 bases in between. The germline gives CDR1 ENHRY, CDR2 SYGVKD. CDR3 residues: CAIKKRGTEAFF. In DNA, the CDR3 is TGTGCCATCAAGAAGAGAGGCACTGAAGCTTTCTTT.

The CDR3 here is CASSSGMDEQFF. DNA for the CDR3: TGTGCCAGCAGCTCGGGGATGGATGAGCAGTTCTTC. V is TRBV7-3 and J is TRBJ2-1, with D maybe TRBD2 (5 bases). Looked up from germline, CDR1 is SGHTA and CDR2 is FQGTGA. Trimming pared 4 bases from V and 8 bases from J, leaving 9 bases between. The CDR3 is 12 residues long.

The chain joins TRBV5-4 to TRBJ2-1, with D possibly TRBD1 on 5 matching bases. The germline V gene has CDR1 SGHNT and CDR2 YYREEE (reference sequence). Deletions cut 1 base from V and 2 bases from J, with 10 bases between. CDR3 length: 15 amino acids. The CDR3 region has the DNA TGTGCCAGCAGCTTGATTCAGGGCCCCTACAATGAGCAGTTCTTC. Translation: CASSLIQGPYNEQFF.

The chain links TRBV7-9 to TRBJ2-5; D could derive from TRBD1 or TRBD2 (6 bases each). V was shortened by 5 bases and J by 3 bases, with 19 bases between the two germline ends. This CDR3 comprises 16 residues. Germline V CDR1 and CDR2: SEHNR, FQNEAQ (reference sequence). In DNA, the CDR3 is TGTGCCAGCAGCCCTCCCTTAGGAAGGGGGGAAGAGACCCAGTACTTC. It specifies CASSPPLGRGEETQYF.

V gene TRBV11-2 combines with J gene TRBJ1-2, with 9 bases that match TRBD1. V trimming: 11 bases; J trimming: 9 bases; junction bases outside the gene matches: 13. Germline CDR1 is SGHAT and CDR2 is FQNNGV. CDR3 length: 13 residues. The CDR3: CAGGQGQPTSYTF. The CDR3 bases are TGTGCCGGGGGACAGGGTCAACCCACTAGCTACACCTTC. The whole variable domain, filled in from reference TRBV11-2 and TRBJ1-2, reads EAGVAQSPRYKIIEKRQSVAFWCNPISGHATLYWYQQILGQGPKLLIQFQNNGVVDDSQLPKDRFSAERLKGVDSTLKIQPAKLEDSAVYLCAGGQGQPTSYTFGSGTRLTVV.

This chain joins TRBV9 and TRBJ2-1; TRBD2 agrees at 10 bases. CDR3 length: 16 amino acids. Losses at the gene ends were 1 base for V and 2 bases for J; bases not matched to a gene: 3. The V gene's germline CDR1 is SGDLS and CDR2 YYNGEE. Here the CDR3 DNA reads TGTGCCAGCAGCGTAAGTCTAGCGGGGGCCTACAATGAGCAGTTCTTC. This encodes CASSVSLAGAYNEQFF.

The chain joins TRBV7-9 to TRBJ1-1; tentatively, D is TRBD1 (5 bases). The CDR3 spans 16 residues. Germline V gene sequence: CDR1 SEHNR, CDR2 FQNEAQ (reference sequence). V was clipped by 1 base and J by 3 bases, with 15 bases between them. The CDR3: CASSLEVYAGDTEAFF. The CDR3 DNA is TGTGCCAGCAGCTTAGAGGTGTACGCGGGGGACACTGAAGCTTTCTTT.

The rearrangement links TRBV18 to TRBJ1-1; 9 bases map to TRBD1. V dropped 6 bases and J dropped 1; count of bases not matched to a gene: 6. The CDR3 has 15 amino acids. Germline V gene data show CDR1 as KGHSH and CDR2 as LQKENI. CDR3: CASSLGQGTNTEAFF. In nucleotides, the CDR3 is TGTGCCAGCTCGCTAGGACAGGGGACGAACACTGAAGCTTTCTTT.